This entry is about one TCR beta chain. Noted time point: before trial treatment. cDNA synthesis used a TRAV/TRBV-specific primer set for both chains. With a constant-region primer and a V-primer adapter, TCRs were subjected to around 20 PCR cycles of amplification. By in vitro transcription, the isolated mRNA was amplified. One entry per CDR3 protein results from TCRdb running MiXCR on the reads. The sample holds tens of thousands of distinct CDR3 sequences, 15% to 20% seen once. The sample comes from a study of low-dose radiotherapy and immunotherapy resistance in tumors. Whole-study context: Cohort 1 patients were irradiated with 0.5 Gy fractions every 2 weeks to 6.5 Gy total.

The CDR3 runs 16 residues. Germline V lookup: CDR1 PRHDT, CDR2 FYEKMQ (reference sequence). V was cut by 6 bases and J by 0 bases, with 12 bases left in between. The origin of this receptor is a male donor with prostate cancer. The sequencing here drew on PBMCs, taken before treatment. The chain employs TRBV13 and TRBJ1-6, with no clear D. The CDR3 here is CASRGPAGSYNSPLHF. The CDR3 DNA is TGTGCCAGCAGGGGCCCGGCGGGCTCCTATAATTCACCCCTCCACTTT.